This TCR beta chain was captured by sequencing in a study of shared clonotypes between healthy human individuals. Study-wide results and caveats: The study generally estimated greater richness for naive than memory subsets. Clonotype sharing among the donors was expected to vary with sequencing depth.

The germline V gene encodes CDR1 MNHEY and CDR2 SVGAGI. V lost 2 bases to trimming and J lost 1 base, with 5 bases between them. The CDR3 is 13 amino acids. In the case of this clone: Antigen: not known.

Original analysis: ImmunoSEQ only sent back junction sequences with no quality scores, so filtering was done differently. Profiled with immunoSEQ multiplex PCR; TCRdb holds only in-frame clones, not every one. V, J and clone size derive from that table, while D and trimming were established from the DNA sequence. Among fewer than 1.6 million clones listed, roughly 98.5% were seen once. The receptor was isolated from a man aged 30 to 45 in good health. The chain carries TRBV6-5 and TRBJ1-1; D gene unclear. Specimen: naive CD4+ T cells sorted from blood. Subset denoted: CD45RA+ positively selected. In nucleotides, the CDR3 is TGTGCCAGCAGTTACGCGAGGAACACTGAAGCTTTCTTT. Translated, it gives CASSYARNTEAFF.